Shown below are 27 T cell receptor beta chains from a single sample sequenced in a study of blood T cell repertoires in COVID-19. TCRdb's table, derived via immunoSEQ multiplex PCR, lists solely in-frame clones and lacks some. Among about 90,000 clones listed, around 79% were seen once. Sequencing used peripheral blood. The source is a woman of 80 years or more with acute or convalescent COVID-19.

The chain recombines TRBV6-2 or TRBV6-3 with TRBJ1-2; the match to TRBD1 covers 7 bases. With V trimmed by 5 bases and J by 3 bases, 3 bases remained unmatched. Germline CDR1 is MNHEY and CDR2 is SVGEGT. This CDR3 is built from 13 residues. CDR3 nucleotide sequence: TGTGCCAGCAGTCGGGACAGATACTATGGCTACACCTTC. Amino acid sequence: CASSRDRYYGYTF.

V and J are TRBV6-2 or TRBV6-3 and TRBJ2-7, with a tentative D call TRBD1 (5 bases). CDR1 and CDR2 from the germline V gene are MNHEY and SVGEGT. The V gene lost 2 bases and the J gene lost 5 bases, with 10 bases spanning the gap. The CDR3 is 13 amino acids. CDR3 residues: CASSYTRVHEQYF. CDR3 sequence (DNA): TGTGCCAGCAGTTACACCAGGGTCCACGAGCAGTACTTC.

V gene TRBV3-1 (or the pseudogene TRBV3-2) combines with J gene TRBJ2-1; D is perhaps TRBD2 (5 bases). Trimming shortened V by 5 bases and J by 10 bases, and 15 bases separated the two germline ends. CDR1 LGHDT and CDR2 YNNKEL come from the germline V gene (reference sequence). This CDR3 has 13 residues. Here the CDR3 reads CASSSTASGEQFF. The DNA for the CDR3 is TGTGCCAGCAGCTCAACAGCCAGCGGCGAGCAGTTCTTC.

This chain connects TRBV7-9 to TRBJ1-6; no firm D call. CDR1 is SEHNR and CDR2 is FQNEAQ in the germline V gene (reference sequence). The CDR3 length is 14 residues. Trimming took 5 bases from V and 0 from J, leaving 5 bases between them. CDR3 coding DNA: TGTGCCAGCAGCACAGTCTCCTATAATTCACCCCTCCACTTT. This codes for CASSTVSYNSPLHF.

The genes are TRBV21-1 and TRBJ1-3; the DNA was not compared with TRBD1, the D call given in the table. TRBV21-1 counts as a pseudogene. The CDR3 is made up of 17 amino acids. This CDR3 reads CASSKVCRGRAGNTIYF. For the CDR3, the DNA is TGTGCCAGCAGCAAAGTTTGTAGGGGGCGAGCTGGAAACACCATATATTTT.

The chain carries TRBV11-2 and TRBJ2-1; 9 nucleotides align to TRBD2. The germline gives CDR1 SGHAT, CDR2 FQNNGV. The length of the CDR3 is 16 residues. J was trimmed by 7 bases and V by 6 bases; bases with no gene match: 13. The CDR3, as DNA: TGTGCCAGCAGACCGTTAGCGGGAGAAAACTTGAATGAGCAGTTCTTC. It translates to CASRPLAGENLNEQFF.

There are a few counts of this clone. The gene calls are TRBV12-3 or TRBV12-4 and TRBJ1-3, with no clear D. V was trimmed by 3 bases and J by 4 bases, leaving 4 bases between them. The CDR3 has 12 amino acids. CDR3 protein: CASSLRGNTIYF. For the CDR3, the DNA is TGTGCCAGCAGTTTGAGAGGAAACACCATATATTTT.

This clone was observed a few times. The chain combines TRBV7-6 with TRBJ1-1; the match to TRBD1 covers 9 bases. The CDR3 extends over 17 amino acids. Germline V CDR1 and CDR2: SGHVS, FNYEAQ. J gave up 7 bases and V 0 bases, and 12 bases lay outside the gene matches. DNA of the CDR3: TGTGCCAGCAGCTTAGCGCCGGGGACAGGGCTAAGTGGTGAAGCTTTCTTT. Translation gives CASSLAPGTGLSGEAFF.

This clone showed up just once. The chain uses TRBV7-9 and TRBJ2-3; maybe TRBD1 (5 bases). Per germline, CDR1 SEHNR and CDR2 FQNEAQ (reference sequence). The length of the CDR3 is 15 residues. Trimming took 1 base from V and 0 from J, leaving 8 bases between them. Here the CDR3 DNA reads TGTGCCAGCAGCTTAGGGCAGGGTAGCACAGATACGCAGTATTTT. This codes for CASSLGQGSTDTQYF.

The CDR3 DNA reads as TGTGCCAGCAGCTCGCAAAACCTAGGGACAGGAAACACCATATATTTT. Translating it yields CASSSQNLGTGNTIYF. The V gene is TRBV7-6, the J gene TRBJ1-3, with D tentatively TRBD1 (6 bases). V was trimmed by 4 bases and J by 4 bases, leaving 17 bases between them. The CDR3 spans 16 residues. From germline, CDR1 is SGHVS and CDR2 FNYEAQ.

The DNA of the CDR3 is TGTGCCAGCAGTCTTGAAGGGGTTGGCTACACCTTC. Translated: CASSLEGVGYTF. The rearrangement joins TRBV12-3 or TRBV12-4 to TRBJ1-2; tentatively, D is TRBD1 (5 bases). CDR3 length equals 12 residues. V lost 5 bases, J lost 7 bases, and 11 bases lay in between.

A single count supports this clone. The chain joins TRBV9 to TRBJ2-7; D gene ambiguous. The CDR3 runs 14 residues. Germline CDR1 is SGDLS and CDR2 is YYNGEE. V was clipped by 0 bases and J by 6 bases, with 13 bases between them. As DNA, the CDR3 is TGTGCCAGCAGCGTAGACGTCAGAGCGACCGAGCAGTACTTC. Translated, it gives CASSVDVRATEQYF.

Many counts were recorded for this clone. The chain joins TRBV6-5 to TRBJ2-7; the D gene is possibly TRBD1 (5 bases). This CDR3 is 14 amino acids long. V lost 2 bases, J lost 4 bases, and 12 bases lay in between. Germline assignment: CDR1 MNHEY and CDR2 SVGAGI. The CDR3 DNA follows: TGTGCCAGCAGTTACGACCTTGGGGCATACGAGCAGTACTTC. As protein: CASSYDLGAYEQYF.

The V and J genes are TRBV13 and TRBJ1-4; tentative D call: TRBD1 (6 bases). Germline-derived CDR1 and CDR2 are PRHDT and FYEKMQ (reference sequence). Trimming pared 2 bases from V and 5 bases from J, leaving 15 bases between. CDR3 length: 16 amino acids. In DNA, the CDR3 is TGTGCCAGCAGCTTATTGGGGGCCGGTACCAATGAAAAACTGTTTTTT. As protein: CASSLLGAGTNEKLFF. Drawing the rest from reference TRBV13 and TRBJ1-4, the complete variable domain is AAGVIQSPRHLIKEKRETATLKCYPIPRHDTVYWYQQGPGQDPQFLISFYEKMQSDKGSIPDRFSAQQFSDYHSELNMSSLELGDSALYFCASSLLGAGTNEKLFFGSGTQLSVL.

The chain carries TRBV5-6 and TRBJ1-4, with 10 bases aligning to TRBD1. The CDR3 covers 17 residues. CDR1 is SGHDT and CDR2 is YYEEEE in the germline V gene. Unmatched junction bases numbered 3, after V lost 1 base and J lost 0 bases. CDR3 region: CASSLQGTGATNEKLFF. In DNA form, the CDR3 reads TGTGCCAGCAGCTTGCAGGGGACAGGGGCAACTAATGAAAAACTGTTTTTT.

CDR3 coding DNA: TGTGCCAGCAGCCAAAGGGGGGGCCAGTTTAATTCACCCCTCCACTTT. It translates to CASSQRGGQFNSPLHF. V and J are TRBV3-1 (or the pseudogene TRBV3-2) and TRBJ1-6; a possible D gene is TRBD1 (6 bases). CDR3 length: 16 amino acids. V lost 2 bases, J lost 6 bases, and 14 bases lay in between. CDR1 and CDR2 (germline): LGHDT, YNNKEL (reference sequence).

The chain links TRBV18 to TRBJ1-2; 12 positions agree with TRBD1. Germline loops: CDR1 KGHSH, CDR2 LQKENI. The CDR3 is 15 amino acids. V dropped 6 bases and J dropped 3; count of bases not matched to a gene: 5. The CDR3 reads CASSSGTGGDYGYTF. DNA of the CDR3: TGTGCCAGCTCGTCCGGGACAGGGGGCGACTATGGCTACACCTTC. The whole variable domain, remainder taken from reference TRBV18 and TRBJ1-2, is NAGVMQNPRHLVRRRGQEARLRCSPMKGHSHVYWYRQLPEEGLKFMVYLQKENIIDESGMPKERFSAEFPKEGPSILRIQQVVRGDSAAYFCASSSGTGGDYGYTFGSGTRLTVV.

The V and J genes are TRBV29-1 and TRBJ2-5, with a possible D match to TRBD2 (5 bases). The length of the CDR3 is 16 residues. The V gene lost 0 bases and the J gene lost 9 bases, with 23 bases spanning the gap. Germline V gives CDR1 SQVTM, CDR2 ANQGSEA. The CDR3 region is CSVEEVQRRGFVPQYF. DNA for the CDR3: TGCAGCGTTGAAGAGGTCCAGCGGAGAGGGTTCGTGCCCCAGTACTTC.

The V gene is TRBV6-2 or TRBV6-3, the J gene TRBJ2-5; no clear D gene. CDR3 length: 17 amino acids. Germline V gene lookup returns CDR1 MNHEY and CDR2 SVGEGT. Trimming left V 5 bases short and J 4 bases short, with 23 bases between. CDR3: CASSALPGSLRVETQYF. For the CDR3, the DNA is TGTGCCAGCAGTGCGCTGCCCGGTAGTCTCCGGGTAGAGACCCAGTACTTC.

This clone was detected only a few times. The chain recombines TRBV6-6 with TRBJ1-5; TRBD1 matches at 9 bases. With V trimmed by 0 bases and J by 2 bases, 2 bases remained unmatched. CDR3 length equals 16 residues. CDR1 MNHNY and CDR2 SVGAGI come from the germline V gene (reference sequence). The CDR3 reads CASSYSGQGGNQPQHF. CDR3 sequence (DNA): TGTGCCAGCAGTTACTCGGGACAGGGAGGCAATCAGCCCCAGCATTTT.

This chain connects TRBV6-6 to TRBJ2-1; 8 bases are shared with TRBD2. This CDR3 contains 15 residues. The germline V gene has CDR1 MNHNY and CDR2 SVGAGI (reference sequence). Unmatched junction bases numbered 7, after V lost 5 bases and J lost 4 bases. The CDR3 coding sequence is TGTGCCAGCAGTCTAGCGGGCGTCGGGTACAATGAGCAGTTCTTC. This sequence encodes CASSLAGVGYNEQFF.

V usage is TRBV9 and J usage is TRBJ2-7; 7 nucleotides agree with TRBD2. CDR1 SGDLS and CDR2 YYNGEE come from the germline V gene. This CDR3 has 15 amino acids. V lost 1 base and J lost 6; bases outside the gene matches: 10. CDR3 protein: CASSVNGGRAGEQYF. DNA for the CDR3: TGTGCCAGCAGCGTAAATGGGGGGAGGGCCGGCGAGCAGTACTTC. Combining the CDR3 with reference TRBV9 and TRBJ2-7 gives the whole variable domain DSGVTQTPKHLITATGQRVTLRCSPRSGDLSVYWYQQSLDQGLQFLIQYYNGEERAKGNILERFSAQQFPDLHSELNLSSLELGDSALYFCASSVNGGRAGEQYFGPGTRLTVT.

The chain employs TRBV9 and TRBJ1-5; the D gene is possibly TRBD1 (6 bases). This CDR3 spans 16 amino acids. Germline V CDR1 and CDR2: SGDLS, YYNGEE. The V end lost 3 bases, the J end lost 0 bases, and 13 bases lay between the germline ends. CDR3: CASSAGGPNSNQPQHF. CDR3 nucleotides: TGTGCCAGCAGCGCGGGGGGCCCGAATAGCAATCAGCCCCAGCATTTT.

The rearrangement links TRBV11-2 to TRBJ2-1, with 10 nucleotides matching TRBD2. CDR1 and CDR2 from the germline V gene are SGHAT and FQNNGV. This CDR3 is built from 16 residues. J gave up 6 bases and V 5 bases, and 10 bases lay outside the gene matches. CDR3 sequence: CASSGRASGGRNEQFF. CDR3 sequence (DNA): TGTGCCAGCAGCGGAAGGGCTAGCGGGGGCCGCAATGAGCAGTTCTTC.

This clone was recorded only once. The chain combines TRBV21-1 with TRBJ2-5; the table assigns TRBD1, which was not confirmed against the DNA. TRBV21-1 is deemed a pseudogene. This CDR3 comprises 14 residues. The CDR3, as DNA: TGTGCCAGCAAAGTAAGACAGGGGGCAAAGACCCAGTACTTC. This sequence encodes CASKVRQGAKTQYF.

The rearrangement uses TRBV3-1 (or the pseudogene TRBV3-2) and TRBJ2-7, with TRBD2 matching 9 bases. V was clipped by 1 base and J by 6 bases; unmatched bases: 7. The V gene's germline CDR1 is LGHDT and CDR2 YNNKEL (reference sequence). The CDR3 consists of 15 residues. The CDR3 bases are TGTGCCAGCAGCCAAGGGGGGACTAGCTCCATCGAGCAGTACTTC. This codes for CASSQGGTSSIEQYF.

The CDR3 is CAHGQYGYTF. The CDR3 DNA follows: TGTGCCCACGGACAATATGGCTACACCTTC. V gene TRBV30 combines with J gene TRBJ1-2, with D possibly matching TRBD1 (5 bases). Between the trimmed V and J ends, which lost 8 bases and 5 bases, there was a span of 9 bases. Germline V lookup: CDR1 GTSNPN, CDR2 SVGIG (reference sequence). This CDR3 is built from 10 residues. Supplemented by reference TRBV30 and TRBJ1-2, the full variable domain reads SQTIHQWPATLVQPVGSPLSLECTVEGTSNPNLYWYRQAAGRGLQLLFYSVGIGQISSEVPQNLSASRPQDRQFILSSKKLLLSDSGFYLCAHGQYGYTFGSGTRLTVV.